Shown below are 10 T cell receptor beta chains from a single sample sequenced in a study of blood T cell repertoires in COVID-19. Method: immunoSEQ multiplex PCR; TCRdb's copy keeps in-frame clones and lacks some. This sample yields a few hundred thousand clones, of which roughly nine tenths are seen a single time; 5.5% to 8% belongs to the top ten. Sequencing used peripheral blood. The receptors were gathered from a man in his 60s with acute or convalescent COVID-19.

This CDR3 is CASSWDREGDTQYF. Written as DNA, the CDR3 is TGTGCCAGCAGCTGGGACAGGGAGGGCGATACGCAGTATTTT. This chain links TRBV6-6 with TRBJ2-3, with 9 bases matching TRBD1. The CDR3 loop spans 14 amino acids. The V and J ends lost 6 bases and 6 bases, in that order; junction bases with no gene match: 7. Germline assignment: CDR1 MNHNY and CDR2 SVGAGI (reference sequence).

This sequence joins TRBV6-6 and TRBJ2-1; 9 bases align to TRBD2. This CDR3 comprises 16 residues. CDR1 and CDR2 (germline): MNHNY, SVGAGI (reference sequence). Germline trimming cut 5 bases from V and 2 bases from J; bases unmatched to any gene: 7. The CDR3 region is CASSHPGLAAYNEQFF. CDR3 sequence (DNA): TGTGCCAGCAGTCATCCGGGACTAGCAGCCTACAATGAGCAGTTCTTC.

This clone was counted between two and nine times. At the DNA level, this CDR3 is encoded by other sequences in the same sample as well. This chain links TRBV29-1 with TRBJ1-3, with 10 bases lining up with TRBD1. This CDR3 contains 14 residues. Germline V gene lookup returns CDR1 SQVTM and CDR2 ANQGSEA. V lost 4 bases and J lost 2; bases outside the gene matches: 2. CDR3 sequence reads: CSVVGTGAGNTIYF. CDR3 in DNA: TGCAGCGTTGTGGGGACAGGGGCTGGAAACACCATATATTTT.

The chain links TRBV28 to TRBJ1-6; 8 bases line up with TRBD1. After removal of 6 bases from V and 5 bases from J, the junction contained 9 bases not matched to a gene. This CDR3 comprises 16 residues. The V gene's germline CDR1 is MDHEN and CDR2 SYDVKM. The CDR3 DNA follows: TGTGCCAGCAGCTACCCCCGGGGACAGGATAATTCACCCCTCCACTTT. Residues: CASSYPRGQDNSPLHF. The full variable domain, rest sourced from reference TRBV28 and TRBJ1-6, is DVKVTQSSRYLVKRTGEKVFLECVQDMDHENMFWYRQDPGLGLRLIYFSYDVKMKEKGDIPEGYSVSREKKERFSLILESASTNQTSMYLCASSYPRGQDNSPLHFGNGTRLTVT.

The chain uses TRBV18 and TRBJ1-6; D gene uncertain. Germline-derived CDR1 and CDR2 are KGHSH and LQKENI. The germline V and J ends were trimmed by 1 base and 5 bases, with 9 bases remaining between them. CDR3 size: 15 residues. In DNA form, the CDR3 reads TGTGCCAGCTCACCACAACACCAAGATAATTCACCCCTCCACTTT. Residues: CASSPQHQDNSPLHF.

This clone appeared a few times. This chain joins TRBV28 and TRBJ1-1; D is ambiguous. Trimming removed 4 bases from V and 0 bases from J, with 9 bases in between. Germline assignment: CDR1 MDHEN and CDR2 SYDVKM. This CDR3 is built from 14 residues. The CDR3 spells CASSSLIMNTEAFF. Written as DNA, the CDR3 is TGTGCCAGCAGTTCCCTTATAATGAACACTGAAGCTTTCTTT.

This sequence joins TRBV4-1 and TRBJ2-7; the match to TRBD2 covers 8 bases. CDR3 length: 13 amino acids. J was trimmed by 6 bases and V by 3 bases; bases with no gene match: 4. In germline, CDR1 is MGHRA, CDR2 YSYEKL. The CDR3 loop is CASSQGTSSEQYF. The CDR3, as DNA: TGCGCCAGCAGCCAGGGGACTAGTAGCGAGCAGTACTTC.

The chain has TRBV19 and TRBJ2-5; 14 nucleotides match TRBD2. Trimming took 6 bases from V and 4 from J; bases not matched to a gene: 4. This CDR3 is 15 amino acids long. Germline V gives CDR1 LNHDA, CDR2 SQIVND (reference sequence). The DNA for the CDR3 is TGTGCCAGTAGAAGGGGGACTAGCGGGAGAGAGACCCAGTACTTC. Residues: CASRRGTSGRETQYF. The whole variable domain, remainder taken from reference TRBV19 and TRBJ2-5, is DGGITQSPKYLFRKEGQNVTLSCEQNLNHDAMYWYRQDPGQGLRLIYYSQIVNDFQKGDIAEGYSVSREKKESFPLTVTSAQKNPTAFYLCASRRGTSGRETQYFGPGTRLLVL.

The chain employs TRBV3-1 (or the pseudogene TRBV3-2) and TRBJ2-1; a weak D match, TRBD2 (5 bases). V lost 0 bases and J lost 7, with 13 bases in between. Germline-derived CDR1 and CDR2 are LGHDT and YNNKEL (reference sequence). This CDR3 region has 15 residues. Here the CDR3 DNA reads TGTGCCAGCAGCCAAGAAGGTGGACTGGGAAATGAGCAGTTCTTC. Its protein is CASSQEGGLGNEQFF.

The chain recombines TRBV18 with TRBJ1-6; 8 positions agree with TRBD1. Germline-derived CDR1 and CDR2 are KGHSH and LQKENI. V dropped 3 bases and J dropped 8; count of bases not matched to a gene: 6. This CDR3 comprises 15 residues. CDR3 bases: TGTGCCAGCTCACCTTCCGCAGGGGGCGATTCACCCCTCCACTTT. Its translation is CASSPSAGGDSPLHF. The full variable domain, completed using reference TRBV18 and TRBJ1-6, is NAGVMQNPRHLVRRRGQEARLRCSPMKGHSHVYWYRQLPEEGLKFMVYLQKENIIDESGMPKERFSAEFPKEGPSILRIQQVVRGDSAAYFCASSPSAGGDSPLHFGNGTRLTVT.